This T cell receptor (beta chain) was identified in a study of type 1 and type 2 diabetes patients. Amplification started from genomic DNA. A primer set of 30 forward and 13 reverse primers amplified the CDR3. From the multiplex PCR reads, TCRdb called clonotypes with MiXCR, one entry per CDR3 protein. The table shows under 300,000 distinct CDR3 sequences, with approximately 45% occurring only once. Trimming took off 5 bases at V and 9 bases at J, with 22 bases between the two ends. Germline loops: CDR1 KGHDR, CDR2 SFDVKD. The CDR3 is 16 residues long. Specimen: peripheral blood mononuclear cells (PBMCs). The sequence was obtained from a young man with type 2 diabetes. V usage is TRBV24-1 and J usage is TRBJ1-5, with D possibly being TRBD1 (5 bases). The CDR3 DNA follows: TGTGCCACCAGTGCGGGGGGACCCGAGGCTGTTTGGCCCCAGCATTTT. Protein: CATSAGGPEAVWPQHF.